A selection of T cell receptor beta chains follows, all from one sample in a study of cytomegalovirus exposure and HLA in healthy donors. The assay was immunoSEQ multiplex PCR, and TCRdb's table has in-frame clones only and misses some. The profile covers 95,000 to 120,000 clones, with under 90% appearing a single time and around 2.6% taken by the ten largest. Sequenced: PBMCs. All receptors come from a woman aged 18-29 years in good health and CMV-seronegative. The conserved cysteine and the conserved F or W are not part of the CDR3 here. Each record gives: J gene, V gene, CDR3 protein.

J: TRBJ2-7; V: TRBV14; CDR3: ASSPRTYSEQY
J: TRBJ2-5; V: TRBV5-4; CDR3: ASSWSSGGPQETQH
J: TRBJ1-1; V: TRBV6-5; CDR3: ASSYSDSMNTEAF
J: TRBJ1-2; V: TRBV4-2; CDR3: ASSRRTDNYGYT
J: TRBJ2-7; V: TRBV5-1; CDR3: ASSLERTPYEQY
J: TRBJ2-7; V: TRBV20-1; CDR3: SGGGGYEQY
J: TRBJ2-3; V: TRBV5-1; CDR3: ASSLFASGSTDTQY
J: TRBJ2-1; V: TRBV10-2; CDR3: ASSSSGGRNEQF
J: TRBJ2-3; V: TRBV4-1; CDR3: ASSQEREGPRDTQY
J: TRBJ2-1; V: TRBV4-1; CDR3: ASSQNQLGGYEQF
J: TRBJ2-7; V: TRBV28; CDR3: ASREQGPSYEQY
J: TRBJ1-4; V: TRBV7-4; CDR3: ASSPRGRQGEKLF
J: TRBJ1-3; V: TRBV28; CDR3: ASRPGTGLGNTIY
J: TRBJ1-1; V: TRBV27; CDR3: ASSTFGLMTEAF
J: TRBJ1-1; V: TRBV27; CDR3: ASSRGNTEAF
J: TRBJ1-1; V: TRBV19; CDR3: ASSIVTAGTEAF
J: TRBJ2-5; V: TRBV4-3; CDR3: ASSQERGGQETQY
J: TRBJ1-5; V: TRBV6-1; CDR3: ASGTGGGNQPQH
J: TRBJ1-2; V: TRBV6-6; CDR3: ASSKGQGINYGYT
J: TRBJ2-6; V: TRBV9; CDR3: ASSAPTGSNVLT
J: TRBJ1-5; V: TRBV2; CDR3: ASSYRVFNQPQH
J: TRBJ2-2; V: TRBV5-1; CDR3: ASSTEPRSPGELF
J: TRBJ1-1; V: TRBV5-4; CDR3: ASSVTGTPNTEAF
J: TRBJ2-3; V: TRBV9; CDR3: ASSARLAGASQY
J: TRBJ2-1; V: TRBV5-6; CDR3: ASSSGRHAWRF
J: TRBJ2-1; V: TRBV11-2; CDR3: ASSLAPSSYNEQF
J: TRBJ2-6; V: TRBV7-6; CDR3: ASSTRAVSGANVLT
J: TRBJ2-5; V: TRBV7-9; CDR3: ASSPAGGPGETQY
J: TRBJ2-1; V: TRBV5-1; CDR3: ASSLLEAYNEQF
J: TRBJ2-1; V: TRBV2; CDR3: ASTGTKDPTKQF
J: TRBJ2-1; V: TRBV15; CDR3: ATSRAGSGSKNEQF
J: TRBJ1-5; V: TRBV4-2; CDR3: ASRQTGVGQPQH
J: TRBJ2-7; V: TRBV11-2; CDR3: ASSPGLAGDEQY
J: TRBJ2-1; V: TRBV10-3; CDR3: AISDPTGGRYNEQF
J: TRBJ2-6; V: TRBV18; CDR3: ASSPDRLIGSGANVLT
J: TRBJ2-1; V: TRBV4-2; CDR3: ASSPRQLTYNEQF
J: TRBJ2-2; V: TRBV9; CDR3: ASDDGGGTGELF
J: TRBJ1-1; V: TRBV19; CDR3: ASTPTTRRTEAF
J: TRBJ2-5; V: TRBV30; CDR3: AWSTPDRGGVETQY